The source of this TCR beta chain is a study of metastatic and nonmetastatic thyroid tumors. Turning to the study itself: Where malignant and benign thyroid patients were concerned, repertoires were compared across blood and tumor or nodule tissue.

The V gene end was trimmed by 4 bases and the J gene end by 3 bases; junction bases not matched to a gene: 2. The CDR3 runs 14 residues. Germline-derived CDR1 and CDR2 are LNHDA and SQIVND (reference sequence). Patients had received no treatment of any kind before thyroid surgery. Notes on the study in general: Across blood and tumor, TCR beta diversity in malignant thyroid tumors was reportedly significantly higher than in benign nodules.

As to this clone: Its antigen is as yet unknown.

Study processing details: For papillary thyroid cancer, a distant-metastasis classifier was constructed from CDR3 differences observed across clinicopathological groups. TCRdb re-called the PCR reads through MiXCR. Here the V and J calls rest on TCRdb's processing, not on the authors' analysis. The table records roughly 2,500 clones, approximately 26% of them present only once. The material sequenced was adjacent normal tissue. This chain uses TRBV19 with TRBJ2-3; 9 nucleotides align to TRBD2. This clonotype was sampled from a male donor with papillary thyroid cancer or a benign thyroid nodule (not recorded which). Some clones in this sample may be carry-over from other donors' samples. The CDR3 DNA is TGTGCCAGTAGTAGGCTAGCGGGAACAGATACGCAGTATTTT. This gives the protein CASSRLAGTDTQYF.